The clone carrying this TCR beta chain was detected many times. The antigen is unknown. This record comes from a study of identical twins. TCRdb used MiXCR to reprocess the 5' RACE reads, holding one entry per CDR3 protein. The table records approximately 240,000 distinct CDR3 sequences, 11% to 15% of them present only once. Study-level findings and limits: These conclusions were based on statistical analysis (cross-sectional, not following the same donors). Whereas memory repertoires showed no such difference, abundant cord blood beta clonotypes carried fewer insertions. There is a chance that invariant MAIT and iNKT cells partially muddied zero-insertion analyses. Less excess twin sharing appeared in beta out-of-frame sequences.

CDR1 and CDR2 from the germline V gene are SGHRS and YFSETQ. Trimming pared 2 bases from V and 5 bases from J, leaving 10 bases between. CDR3 length equals 13 residues. The clonotype comes from a woman between 18 and 29 years old in good health. The gene calls are TRBV5-1 and TRBJ2-5; D remains unclear. Sequenced: memory (CD45RO+) T cells sorted from blood. Here the CDR3 reads CASSLGPRETQYF. As DNA, the CDR3 is TGCGCCAGCAGCTTAGGCCCGAGGGAGACCCAGTACTTC.